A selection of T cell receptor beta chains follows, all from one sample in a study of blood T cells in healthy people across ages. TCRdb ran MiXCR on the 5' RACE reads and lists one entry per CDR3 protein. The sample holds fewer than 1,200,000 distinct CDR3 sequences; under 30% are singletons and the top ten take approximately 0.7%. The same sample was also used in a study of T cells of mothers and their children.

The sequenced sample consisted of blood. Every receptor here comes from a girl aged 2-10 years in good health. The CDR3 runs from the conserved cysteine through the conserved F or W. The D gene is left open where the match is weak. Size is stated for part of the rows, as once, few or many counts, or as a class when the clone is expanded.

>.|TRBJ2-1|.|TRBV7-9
CASSLREEQFF
TGTGCCAGCAGCTTAAGGGAGGAGCAGTTCTTC
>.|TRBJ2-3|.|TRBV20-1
CSARHTDTQYF
TGCAGTGCACGCCACACAGATACGCAGTATTTT
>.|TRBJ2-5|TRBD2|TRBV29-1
CSVFRGVQEAQYF
TGCAGCGTATTCCGGGGGGTTCAAGAGGCCCAGTACTTC
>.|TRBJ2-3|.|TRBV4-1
CASSQDPLGLSTDTQYF
TGCGCCAGCAGCCAAGATCCACTAGGACTAAGCACAGATACGCAGTATTTT
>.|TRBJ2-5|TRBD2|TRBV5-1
CASSHGTIPETQYF
TGCGCCAGCAGCCATGGGACTATACCAGAGACCCAGTACTTC
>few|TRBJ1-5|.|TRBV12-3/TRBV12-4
CASSLSGPTGPQHF
TGTGCCAGCAGTTTATCTGGGCCAACGGGGCCCCAGCATTTT
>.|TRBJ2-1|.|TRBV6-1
CASSAGHPYNEQFF
TGTGCCAGCAGTGCGGGACATCCCTACAATGAGCAGTTCTTC
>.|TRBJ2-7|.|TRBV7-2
CASSFGAGAAYEQYF
TGTGCCAGCAGCTTCGGCGCGGGGGCTGCCTACGAGCAGTACTTC
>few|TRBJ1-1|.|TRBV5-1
CASSPMGGGNTEAFF
TGCGCCAGCAGCCCGATGGGAGGGGGGAACACTGAAGCTTTCTTT
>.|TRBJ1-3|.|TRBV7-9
CASSSHPKQGVGNTIYF
TGTGCCAGCAGCTCTCACCCTAAACAGGGAGTTGGAAACACCATATATTTT
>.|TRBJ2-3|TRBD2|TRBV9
CASSPGLAEYTDTQYF
TGTGCCAGCAGCCCCGGACTAGCGGAGTACACAGATACGCAGTATTTT